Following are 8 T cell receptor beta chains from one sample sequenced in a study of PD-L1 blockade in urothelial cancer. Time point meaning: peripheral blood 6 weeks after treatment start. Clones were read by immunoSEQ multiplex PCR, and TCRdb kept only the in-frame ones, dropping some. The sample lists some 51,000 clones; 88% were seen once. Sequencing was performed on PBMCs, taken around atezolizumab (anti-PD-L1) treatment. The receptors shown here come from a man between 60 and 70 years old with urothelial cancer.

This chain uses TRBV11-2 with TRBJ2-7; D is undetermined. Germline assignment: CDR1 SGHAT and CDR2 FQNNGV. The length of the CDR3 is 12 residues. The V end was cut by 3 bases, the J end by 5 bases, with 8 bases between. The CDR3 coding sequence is TGTGCCAGCAGCTTCGGTGTGAACGAGCAGTACTTC. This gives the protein CASSFGVNEQYF.

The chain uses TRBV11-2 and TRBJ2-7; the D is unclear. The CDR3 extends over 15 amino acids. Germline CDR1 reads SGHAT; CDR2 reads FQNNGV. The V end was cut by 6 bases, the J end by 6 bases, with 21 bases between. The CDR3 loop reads CASRYPGRKASEQYF. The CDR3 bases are TGTGCCAGCAGATACCCTGGCAGGAAGGCGAGCGAGCAGTACTTC.

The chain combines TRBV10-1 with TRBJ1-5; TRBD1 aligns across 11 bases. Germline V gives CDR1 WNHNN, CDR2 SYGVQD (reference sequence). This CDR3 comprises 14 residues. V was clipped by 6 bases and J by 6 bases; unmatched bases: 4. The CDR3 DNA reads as TGCGCCAGCAGCCGGGACAGGGGGGCTCAGCCCCAGCATTTT. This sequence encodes CASSRDRGAQPQHF.

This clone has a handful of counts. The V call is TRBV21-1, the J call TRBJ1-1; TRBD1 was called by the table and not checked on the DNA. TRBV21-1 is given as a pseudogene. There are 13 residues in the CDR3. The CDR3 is CASTPDRYTEAFF. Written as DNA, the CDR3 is TGTGCCAGCACCCCGGACAGGTACACTGAAGCTTTCTTT.

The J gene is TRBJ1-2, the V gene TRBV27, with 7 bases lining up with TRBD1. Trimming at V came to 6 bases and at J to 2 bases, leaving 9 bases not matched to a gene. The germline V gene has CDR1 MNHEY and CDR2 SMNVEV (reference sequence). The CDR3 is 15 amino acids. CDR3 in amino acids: CASRTGQAKNYGYTF. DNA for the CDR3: TGTGCCAGCAGAACAGGACAGGCGAAAAACTATGGCTACACCTTC.

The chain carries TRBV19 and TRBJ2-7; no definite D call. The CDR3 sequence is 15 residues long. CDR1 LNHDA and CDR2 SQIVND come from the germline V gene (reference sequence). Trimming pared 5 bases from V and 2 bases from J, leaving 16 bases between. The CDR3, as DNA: TGTGCCAGTAGTCCGCAGGTAACCATTACCTACGAGCAGTACTTC. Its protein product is CASSPQVTITYEQYF.

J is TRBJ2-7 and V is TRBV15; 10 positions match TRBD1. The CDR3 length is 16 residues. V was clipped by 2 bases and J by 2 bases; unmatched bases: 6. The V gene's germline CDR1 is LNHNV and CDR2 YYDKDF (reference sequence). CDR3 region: CATSRPRDRGTYEQYF. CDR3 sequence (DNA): TGTGCCACCAGCAGACCCCGGGACAGGGGAACCTACGAGCAGTACTTC.

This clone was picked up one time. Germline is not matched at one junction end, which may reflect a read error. The CDR3 is CASRQGAVRGGSYNEQFF. The CDR3 nucleotides are TGCGCCAGCAGACAAGGCGCGGTGCGGGGGGGCTCCTACAATGAGCAGTTCTTC. The rearrangement uses TRBV4-3 and TRBJ2-1, with 9 bases that match TRBD2. This CDR3 spans 18 amino acids. Germline CDR1 LGHNA, CDR2 YSLEER.